Below, 24 T cell receptor beta chains from the same sample are listed, as sequenced in a study of breast tumors, draining lymph nodes, adjacent tissues. TCRdb recomputed calls from the multiplex PCR reads with MiXCR, one row per CDR3 protein. The table records approximately 170,000 distinct CDR3 sequences, approximately 33% of them present only once. Breast cancer patients provided tissue from their axillary draining lymph nodes. The sequenced sample consisted of axillary lymph node tissue. The receptors shown here come from a female donor with breast cancer. Some clones in this sample may be carry-over from other donors' samples.

Note on this clonotype: At one end the junction does not follow the germline gene, possibly because of a read error. V usage is TRBV7-8 and J usage is TRBJ1-2; TRBD1 matches 9 bases. This CDR3 spans 15 amino acids. CDR1 is SGHVS and CDR2 is FQNEAQ in the germline V gene. This CDR3 reads CASSQSGTGHYGYPF. The CDR3 nucleotides read TGTGCCAGCAGCCAGTCCGGGACAGGGCATTATGGCTACCCCTTC.

This rearrangement joins TRBV9 to TRBJ1-6; a weak D match, TRBD1 (5 bases). CDR3 size: 20 residues. Trimming left V 1 base short and J 9 bases short, with 29 bases between. Germline CDR1 and CDR2: SGDLS and YYNGEE. CDR3 residues: CASSVTPGAGTAERGSPLHF. The CDR3 nucleotides are TGTGCCAGCAGCGTAACTCCCGGGGCGGGTACGGCCGAGCGGGGTTCACCCCTCCACTTT. Combining the CDR3 with reference TRBV9 and TRBJ1-6 gives the whole variable domain DSGVTQTPKHLITATGQRVTLRCSPRSGDLSVYWYQQSLDQGLQFLIQYYNGEERAKGNILERFSAQQFPDLHSELNLSSLELGDSALYFCASSVTPGAGTAERGSPLHFGNGTRLTVT.

The table lists this clonotype with a few counts. A much larger clone differs by one base, so this may be a read error. The V gene is TRBV5-1, the J gene TRBJ2-5; 7 positions agree with TRBD1. The CDR3 spans 14 residues. Per germline, CDR1 SGHRS and CDR2 YFSETQ. In nucleotides, the CDR3 is TGCGCCAGCAGCTTCGGGACAGCACAAGACACCCAGTACTTC. Protein product: CASSFGTAQDTQYF.

The sample holds many counts of this clonotype. The rearrangement uses TRBV5-1 and TRBJ2-5, with 8 bases lining up with TRBD2. Germline values: CDR1 SGHRS, CDR2 YFSETQ. The CDR3 has 17 amino acids. With 0 bases clipped from V and 2 bases from J, the junction kept 9 bases outside the gene matches. The DNA of the CDR3 is TGCGCCAGCAGCTTGGCCATGACTAGCGAACAACAAGAGACCCAGTACTTC. Its translation is CASSLAMTSEQQETQYF.

This clonotype came up a few times. The chain is built from TRBV6-1 and TRBJ2-2; 9 bases match TRBD2. The V gene end was trimmed by 5 bases and the J gene end by 2 bases; junction bases not matched to a gene: 9. Germline V CDR1 and CDR2: MNHNS, SASEGT. The CDR3 is made up of 17 amino acids. CDR3 DNA: TGTGCCAGCAGTCTAGGACTAGCGAGATATAACACCGGGGAGCTGTTTTTT. It specifies CASSLGLARYNTGELFF.

Details on this clonotype: As the CDR3 is not closed by the conserved phenylalanine or tryptophan, this likely results from a read error. The DNA is omitted, as the CDR3 cannot be located on it reliably, and the CDR3 follows TCRdb's listing. V gene TRBV20-1 combines with J gene TRBJ1-2. CDR1 DFQATT and CDR2 SNEGSKA come from the germline V gene (reference sequence). The CDR3 is 9 amino acids in total, end residues counted. CDR3: CSASRVDTY.

There are many counts of this clonotype. The genes are TRBV20-1 and TRBJ2-3; weak D call: TRBD1 (6 bases). Germline CDR1 is DFQATT and CDR2 is SNEGSKA (reference sequence). Trimming took 6 bases from V and 0 from J, leaving 10 bases between them. The CDR3 is 13 residues long. Here the CDR3 DNA reads TGCAGTGCCGGACAGTTAAGCACAGATACGCAGTATTTT. The encoded protein is CSAGQLSTDTQYF.

This clonotype was found many times. The J gene is TRBJ2-7, the V gene TRBV19; D may match TRBD1 or TRBD2 (6 bases each). V lost 3 bases and J 7 bases, leaving 13 bases between the germline ends. CDR1 and CDR2 (germline): LNHDA, SQIVND (reference sequence). The CDR3 extends over 13 amino acids. CDR3: CASSIGGGPEQYF. The CDR3 nucleotides read TGTGCCAGTAGTATTGGTGGGGGGCCTGAGCAGTACTTC.

V gene TRBV27 combines with J gene TRBJ2-7, with a weak D call TRBD2 (6 bases). The CDR3 is 15 amino acids. V lost 5 bases and J lost 2, with 16 bases in between. From germline, CDR1 is MNHEY and CDR2 SMNVEV (reference sequence). The CDR3 spells CASSIRGAGPYEQYF. The CDR3 nucleotides read TGTGCCAGCAGTATCAGAGGGGCGGGGCCCTACGAGCAGTACTTC.

With regard to this clonotype: Possible read error: a much larger clone is one base away. The CDR3 coding sequence is TGTGCCAGCAGCCAAGCCCGGAACAATGAGCAGTTCTTC. It translates to CASSQARNNEQFF. The V call is TRBV14, the J call TRBJ2-1; D is uncertain. The CDR3 length is 13 residues. Germline-derived CDR1 and CDR2 are SGHDN and FVKESK. V was shortened by 1 base and J by 5 bases, with 6 bases between the two germline ends.

The rearrangement links TRBV29-1 to TRBJ2-7; 10 bases line up with TRBD2. CDR1 SQVTM and CDR2 ANQGSEA come from the germline V gene. The CDR3 spans 14 residues. The J segment lost 0 bases and the V segment lost 8 bases, leaving 7 bases of the junction unmatched. Here the CDR3 reads CSSISGGVSYEQYF. The CDR3 DNA reads as TGCAGCTCAATAAGCGGGGGGGTCTCCTACGAGCAGTACTTC.

As concerns this clonotype: Just one base apart from a much larger clone, this may be a read error. This chain joins TRBV5-4 and TRBJ2-1; TRBD2 matches at 8 bases. This CDR3 is 17 amino acids long. CDR1 is SGHNT and CDR2 is YYREEE in the germline V gene (reference sequence). CDR3 sequence (DNA): TGTGCCAGCAGCTTTGGGGCCAGCGGGAGTAGATACAATGAGCAGCTCTTC. It codes for CASSFGASGSRYNEQLF.

V is TRBV7-9 and J is TRBJ1-4, with 8 nucleotides matching TRBD1. V trimming: 4 bases; J trimming: 8 bases; junction bases outside the gene matches: 21. The germline gives CDR1 SEHNR, CDR2 FQNEAQ (reference sequence). This CDR3 has 19 amino acids. The CDR3 DNA sequence: TGTGCCAGCAGCTCCCTGGACGGGACAGGAAAGTTAACGGAAGAAAAACTGTTTTTT. Its protein product is CASSSLDGTGKLTEEKLFF.

To note about this clonotype: With a much larger clone just one base away, this may be a read error. The chain uses TRBV7-9 and TRBJ1-2; no clear D gene. The germline V gene encodes CDR1 SEHNR and CDR2 FQNEAQ (reference sequence). This CDR3 is 15 amino acids long. The CDR3 spells CASSTNGFGVSGYPF. The DNA for the CDR3 is TGTGCCAGCAGCACGAACGGTTTCGGGGTGAGCGGCTACCCCTTC.

As concerns this clonotype: One end of the junction fails to match germline, which may point to a read error. This chain links TRBV29-1 with TRBJ2-7; weak D call: TRBD2 (6 bases). The length of the CDR3 is 12 residues. Per the germline V gene, CDR1 is SQVTM and CDR2 is ANQGSEA. CDR3 sequence: CSDEIGTYGQYF. DNA of the CDR3: TGCAGTGATGAAATCGGGACTTACGGGCAGTACTTC.

The genes are TRBV12-3 or TRBV12-4 and TRBJ2-1; 10 bases align to TRBD2. The junction had 1 base not matched to a gene; V was cut back by 6 bases and J by 5 bases. This CDR3 is built from 13 residues. CDR3 DNA sequence: TGTGCCAGCAGCGGACTAGCGGACAATGAGCAGTTCTTC. This codes for CASSGLADNEQFF.

V usage is TRBV19 and J usage is TRBJ1-5, with TRBD1 identical over 9 bases. The CDR3 is made up of 16 amino acids. CDR1 is LNHDA, CDR2 SQIVND, per germline (reference sequence). J gave up 1 base and V 4 bases, and 5 bases lay outside the gene matches. The CDR3 DNA reads as TGTGCCAGTAGTAATAACAGGGGGCGAAGCAATCAGCCCCAGCATTTT. Amino acids: CASSNNRGRSNQPQHF.

About this clonotype: This clone may be a read error of a much larger clone one base away. The rearrangement links TRBV20-1 to TRBJ2-1; the D gene is possibly TRBD2 (6 bases). Germline lookup yields CDR1 DFQATT and CDR2 SNEGSKA (reference sequence). Trimming took 1 base from V and 9 from J, leaving 16 bases between them. CDR3 size: 14 residues. CDR3 amino acids: CSARVARGNTEQFF. The CDR3 DNA follows: TGCAGTGCTAGAGTGGCACGGGGGAACACTGAGCAGTTCTTC.

The rearrangement joins TRBV29-1 to TRBJ2-2; D gene ambiguous. The length of the CDR3 is 13 residues. Trimming pared 1 base from V and 1 base from J, leaving 4 bases between. Germline V lookup: CDR1 SQVTM, CDR2 ANQGSEA. CDR3 sequence reads: CSVEAWNTGELFF. For the CDR3, the DNA is TGCAGCGTTGAAGCCTGGAACACCGGGGAGCTGTTTTTT.

This clonotype was observed many times. This chain joins TRBV5-1 and TRBJ2-7; 8 bases line up with TRBD1. CDR1 and CDR2 (germline): SGHRS, YFSETQ. J lost 2 bases, V lost 2 bases, and 6 bases had no gene match. The CDR3 extends over 15 amino acids. CDR3 in DNA: TGCGCCAGCAGCTTCTCCGGGACAGGCACCTACGAGCAGTACTTC. This encodes CASSFSGTGTYEQYF.

CDR3 in DNA: TGTGCCAGCGGCCTACCGGGGGGGACCAACACTGAAGCTTTCTTT. Translation: CASGLPGGTNTEAFF. This chain uses TRBV28 with TRBJ1-1; tentative D call: TRBD1 (5 bases). Germline V gene sequence: CDR1 MDHEN, CDR2 SYDVKM. V gave up 8 bases and J gave up 2 bases, with 18 bases separating them. CDR3 size: 15 residues. Using reference TRBV28 and TRBJ1-1 for the parts outside the CDR3, the full variable domain is DVKVTQSSRYLVKRTGEKVFLECVQDMDHENMFWYRQDPGLGLRLIYFSYDVKMKEKGDIPEGYSVSREKKERFSLILESASTNQTSMYLCASGLPGGTNTEAFFGQGTRLTVV.

This chain links TRBV20-1 with TRBJ1-2; a possible D gene is TRBD1 (5 bases). With 1 base removed from V and 2 bases from J, the gap between germline ends came to 11 bases. This CDR3 region has 14 residues. Per the germline V gene, CDR1 is DFQATT and CDR2 is SNEGSKA (reference sequence). The CDR3 DNA sequence: TGCAGTGCTAGAGCGGCGGGGACCAACTATGGCTACACCTTC. The encoded protein is CSARAAGTNYGYTF.

Only one count was recorded for this clonotype. A read error may produce the germline difference seen at one junction end. The chain carries TRBV9 and TRBJ2-1, with 15 bases lining up with TRBD2. This CDR3 is built from 17 residues. Per germline, CDR1 SGDLS and CDR2 YYNGEE. For the CDR3, the DNA is TGTGCCAGCAGCCCCGGACTAGCGGGGGGGGATTACAATGAGCTGTTCTTC. Residues: CASSPGLAGGDYNELFF.

The rearrangement uses TRBV6-1 and TRBJ1-6; 7 bases line up with TRBD1. The J segment lost 9 bases and the V segment lost 1 base, leaving 3 bases of the junction unmatched. Germline V lookup: CDR1 MNHNS, CDR2 SASEGT. This CDR3 comprises 14 residues. This chain's CDR3 is CASSEGTGSSPLHF. DNA of the CDR3: TGTGCCAGCAGTGAAGGGACAGGAAGTTCACCCCTCCACTTT.